Listed below are T cell receptor beta chains from one sample, sequenced in a study of blood T cell dynamics during melanoma immunotherapy. TCRdb's table, derived via immunoSEQ multiplex PCR, lists solely in-frame clones and lacks some. The sample lists under 15,000 clones; about 82% were seen once. The sample here was blood, taken from a patient treated with checkpoint blockade. Every receptor here comes from a human donor with melanoma. CDR3s include the opening cysteine and the closing phenylalanine or tryptophan. Fields, in order: J gene, D gene, clone size, V gene, CDR3 DNA, CDR3 protein. A D gene is named only where the DNA matches it firmly. Expanded clones get a size class; other rows say once, few or many, or leave the size out.

>TRBJ2-3|.|.|TRBV6-4
TGTGCCAGCGGGCAAGGGGACGGTAGCACAGATACGCAGTATTTT
CASGQGDGSTDTQYF
>TRBJ1-4|.|.|TRBV30
TGTGCCTGGAGTGCCAGGGCGGGAGAAAAACTGTTTTTT
CAWSARAGEKLFF
>TRBJ2-7|TRBD2|.|TRBV9
TGTGCCAGCAGCGTAAGCGGGGGCTACACCTACGAGCAGTACTTC
CASSVSGGYTYEQYF
>TRBJ2-7|TRBD2|medium-sized|TRBV7-3
TGTGCCAGCAGCTTAATGGCTAGCGGGTTCTCCTACGAGCAGTACTTC
CASSLMASGFSYEQYF
>TRBJ1-6|.|few|TRBV19
TGTGCCAGTAGTGCCCTATCCTTCGCTAATTCACCCCTCCACTTT
CASSALSFANSPLHF
>TRBJ1-3|.|.|TRBV25-1
TGTGCCAGCAGCGACTTAACGGCGACCTCTGGAAACACCATATATTTT
CASSDLTATSGNTIYF
>TRBJ2-7|.|.|TRBV10-3
TGTGCCACCGCACCGATGTCAGGGGTAGGTGACGAGCAGTACTTC
CATAPMSGVGDEQYF
>TRBJ2-1|.|.|TRBV30
TGTGCCTGGAGTCGCTATTCCAGGGGATTCAATGAGCAGTTCTTC
CAWSRYSRGFNEQFF
>TRBJ2-2|TRBD2|.|TRBV10-2
TGCGCCAGCAGTGAACCGCTTACGGGGGGGCTGGACGGGGAGCTGTTTTTT
CASSEPLTGGLDGELFF
>TRBJ2-7|.|.|TRBV9
TGTGCCAGCAGCAACCCGGGGAGCGGAACCTACGAGCAGTACTTC
CASSNPGSGTYEQYF
>TRBJ1-2|.|few|TRBV6-6
TGTGCCAGCAGTTACCCAGGGGATGGCTACACCTTC
CASSYPGDGYTF
>TRBJ2-5|TRBD2|.|TRBV7-7
TGTGCCAGCAGCCCAGGGACTAGCGGGGGGCAAGAGACCCAGTACTTC
CASSPGTSGGQETQYF
>TRBJ2-4|.|.|TRBV7-9
TGTGCCAGCAGCCCACCCGCTAGATTTAAGAACATTCAGTACTTC
CASSPPARFKNIQYF
>TRBJ2-5|TRBD1|.|TRBV5-1
TGCGCCAGCAGCTCGGACAGGGAGCAAGAGACCCAGTACTTC
CASSSDREQETQYF
>TRBJ2-5|TRBD2|.|TRBV30
TGTGCCTGGAGTGTACTGGTGTCCGGGACGGGAGGTTGGGAGACCCAGTACTTC
CAWSVLVSGTGGWETQYF
>TRBJ2-3|TRBD2|.|TRBV18
TGTGCCAGCTCTCCGGGACTAGCGGGATCTAGCACAGATACGCAGTATTTT
CASSPGLAGSSTDTQYF
>TRBJ2-1|TRBD2|.|TRBV5-1
TGCGCCAGCGAACCGGACAGCTGGACTAGCGGGAGCCTCTACAATGAGCAGTTCTTC
CASEPDSWTSGSLYNEQFF
>TRBJ2-7|.|.|TRBV5-1
TGCGCCAGCACTCAGGATGGGTTTTCCTACGAGCAGTACTTC
CASTQDGFSYEQYF
>TRBJ2-7|TRBD1|.|TRBV5-1
TGCGCCAGCAGCCTGGGACAGCCGACCGGAGAGCAGTACTTC
CASSLGQPTGEQYF
>TRBJ2-1|.|.|TRBV7-8
TGTGCCAGCAGCTTCCCTACGTCCCGTGGCAATGAGCAGTTCTTC
CASSFPTSRGNEQFF
>TRBJ1-2|.|once|TRBV10-3
TGTGCCATTCTATCGACGGAAAAGTATGGCTACACCTTC
CAILSTEKYGYTF
>TRBJ2-3|.|.|TRBV19
TGTGCCAGTGCCAGACAGGTGTCAGATACGCAGTATTTT
CASARQVSDTQYF
>TRBJ1-1|.|.|TRBV27
TGTGCCAGCAGCTACTCCGACAGGCGGAACACTGAAGCTTTCTTT
CASSYSDRRNTEAFF
>TRBJ2-7|TRBD2|.|TRBV27
TGTGCCAGCGGAGCGGGACGGGGGTACGAGCAGTACTTC
CASGAGRGYEQYF
>TRBJ2-7|TRBD2|.|TRBV4-2
TGTGCCAGCAGCCAAGATCTTGAGGGACTACCCTCCTACGAGCAGTACTTC
CASSQDLEGLPSYEQYF
>TRBJ2-6|.|few|TRBV14
TGTGCCAGCAGCCGTTCTGGGGCCAACGTCCTGACTTTC
CASSRSGANVLTF
>TRBJ2-2|TRBD2|.|TRBV5-1
TGCGCCAGCAGCTTGGCTAGCGGGGGGGCCGGGGAGCTGTTTTTT
CASSLASGGAGELFF
>TRBJ2-3|.|.|TRBV11-2
TGTGCCAGCAGCGATACCCCCGGGGGGCCGACTGATACGCAGTATTTT
CASSDTPGGPTDTQYF
>TRBJ1-4|.|.|TRBV11-1
TGTGCCAGCAGCTTTGAGGGCAGACCCAATGAAAAACTGTTTTTT
CASSFEGRPNEKLFF
>TRBJ2-3|TRBD2|.|TRBV6-5
TGTGCCAGCGGACTAGCGGCCCCCTATGATACGCAGTATTTT
CASGLAAPYDTQYF
>TRBJ2-3|TRBD1|.|TRBV2
TGTGCCAGCCACAGGGGGCCTGCAGATACGCAGTATTTT
CASHRGPADTQYF
>TRBJ2-1|.|.|TRBV6-6
TGTGCCAGCAGTTACACCAGGGGAGGTGAGCAGTTCTTC
CASSYTRGGEQFF
>TRBJ2-7|TRBD1|.|TRBV5-1
TGCGCCAGCAGCCGCTTAGGCACTCCGGGACAGGGGTCCCCCTACGAGCAGTACTTC
CASSRLGTPGQGSPYEQYF
>TRBJ1-2|.|.|TRBV6-4
TGTGCCAGCAGTGACTCCACCGACGGAGGGGCCAGCTATGGCTACACCTTC
CASSDSTDGGASYGYTF
>TRBJ2-7|.|.|TRBV20-1
TGCAGTGCTGGGACCTACGAGCAGTACTTC
CSAGTYEQYF
>TRBJ1-3|TRBD1|.|TRBV11-2
TGTGCCAGCAGCTTAGCATACAGGGGGTCTGGAAACACCATATATTTT
CASSLAYRGSGNTIYF
>TRBJ1-6|.|.|TRBV6-1
TGTGCCAGTAGTGAGGCAGGGGTCCCTTCACCCCTCCACTTT
CASSEAGVPSPLHF
>TRBJ1-1|TRBD1|.|TRBV10-3
TGTGCCATCACCGGACAGGGAAACACTGAAGCTTTCTTT
CAITGQGNTEAFF
>TRBJ2-7|.|once|TRBV10-2
TGCGCCAGCAGTGGGGGGGGCGGACGTGAGCAGTACTTC
CASSGGGGREQYF
>TRBJ1-2|.|.|TRBV11-2
TGTGCCAGCAGCTTTGAGGGAATCGGCTACACCTTC
CASSFEGIGYTF
>TRBJ2-7|.|.|TRBV7-9
TGTGCCAGCAGCTCTTTGGGGTACGAGCAGTACTTC
CASSSLGYEQYF
>TRBJ1-2|.|.|TRBV11-2
TGTGCCAGCAGCTTAGGGGGCAGGGCAGATGGCTACACCTTC
CASSLGGRADGYTF
>TRBJ2-1|.|.|TRBV7-9
TGTGCCAGCAGCCACCTCGGGACGATCGATGAGCAGTTCTTC
CASSHLGTIDEQFF